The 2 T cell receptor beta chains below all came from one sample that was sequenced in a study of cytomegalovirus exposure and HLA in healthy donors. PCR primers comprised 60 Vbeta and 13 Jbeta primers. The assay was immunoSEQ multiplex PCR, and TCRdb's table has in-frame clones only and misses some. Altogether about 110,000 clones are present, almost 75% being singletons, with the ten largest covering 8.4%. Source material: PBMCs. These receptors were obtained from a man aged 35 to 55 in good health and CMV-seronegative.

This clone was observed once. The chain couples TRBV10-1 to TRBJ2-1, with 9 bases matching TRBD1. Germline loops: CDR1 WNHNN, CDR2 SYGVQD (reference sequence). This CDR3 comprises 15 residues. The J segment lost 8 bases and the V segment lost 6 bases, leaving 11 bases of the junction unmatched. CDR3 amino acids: CASREAQGAIYEQFF. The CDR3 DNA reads TGCGCCAGCAGGGAGGCACAGGGGGCGATCTATGAGCAGTTCTTC.

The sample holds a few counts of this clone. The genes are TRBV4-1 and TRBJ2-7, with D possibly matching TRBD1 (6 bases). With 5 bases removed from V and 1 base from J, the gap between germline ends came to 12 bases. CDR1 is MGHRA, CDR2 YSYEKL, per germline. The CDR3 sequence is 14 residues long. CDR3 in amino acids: CASSMDSLSYEQYF. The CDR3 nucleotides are TGCGCCAGCAGCATGGACAGCCTGTCCTACGAGCAGTACTTC.